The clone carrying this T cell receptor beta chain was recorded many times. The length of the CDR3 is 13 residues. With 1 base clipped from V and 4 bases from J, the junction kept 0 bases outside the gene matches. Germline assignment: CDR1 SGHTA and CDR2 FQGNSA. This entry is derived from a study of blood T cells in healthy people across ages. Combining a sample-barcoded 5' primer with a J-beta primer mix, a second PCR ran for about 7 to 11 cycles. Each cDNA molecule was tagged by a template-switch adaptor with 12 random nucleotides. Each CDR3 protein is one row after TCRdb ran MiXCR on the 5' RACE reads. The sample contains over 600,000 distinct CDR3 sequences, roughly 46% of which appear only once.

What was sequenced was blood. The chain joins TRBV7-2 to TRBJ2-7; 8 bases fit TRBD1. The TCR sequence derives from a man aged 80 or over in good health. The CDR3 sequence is CASSLGTGYEQYF. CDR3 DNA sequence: TGTGCCAGCAGCTTAGGGACAGGGTACGAGCAGTACTTC.